The rows below give T cell receptor beta chains drawn from one sample of a study of blood T cells in healthy people across ages. One entry per CDR3 protein, called by TCRdb with MiXCR from the 5' RACE reads. The data contain about 1.8 million distinct CDR3 sequences, around 48% of them singletons. Sequencing was performed on blood. The receptors shown here come from a woman aged 40-49 years in good health. CDR3s include the opening cysteine and the closing phenylalanine or tryptophan. The order of the fields is J gene, V gene, clone size, D gene, CDR3 DNA, CDR3 protein. The D gene is left open where the match is weak. Some rows have no size entry. The others give once, few or many, or a class for an expanded clone.

j_gene: TRBJ2-1
v_gene: TRBV7-8
abundance: NA
d_gene: NA
CDR3nt: TGTGCCAGCAGCTTACAAGTGGTAAATGAGCAGTTCTTC
CDR3aa: CASSLQVVNEQFF

j_gene: TRBJ1-4
v_gene: TRBV10-3
abundance: few
d_gene: NA
CDR3nt: TGTGCCATCAGTGAGGACGGATTTAATGAAAAACTGTTTTTT
CDR3aa: CAISEDGFNEKLFF

j_gene: TRBJ1-2
v_gene: TRBV7-8
abundance: NA
d_gene: TRBD1
CDR3nt: TGTGCCAGCAGCGGGCGGACAGGGGGCGTGGGTGGCTACACCTTC
CDR3aa: CASSGRTGGVGGYTF

j_gene: TRBJ2-6
v_gene: TRBV4-3
abundance: NA
d_gene: TRBD2
CDR3nt: TGCGCCAGCAGCTTCCGGGGGGTCGGTTCTGGGTCCAACGTCCTGACTTTC
CDR3aa: CASSFRGVGSGSNVLTF

j_gene: TRBJ1-5
v_gene: TRBV6-2/TRBV6-3
abundance: NA
d_gene: NA
CDR3nt: TGTGCCAGCAGTTACCCGTGGGAGCATCATCAGCCCCAGCATTTT
CDR3aa: CASSYPWEHHQPQHF

j_gene: TRBJ1-2
v_gene: TRBV4-2
abundance: NA
d_gene: NA
CDR3nt: TGTGCCAGCAGCCCGGGGGAGGGGAGGTCTGGCTACACCTTC
CDR3aa: CASSPGEGRSGYTF

j_gene: TRBJ1-2
v_gene: TRBV5-6
abundance: NA
d_gene: NA
CDR3nt: TGTGCCAGCAGCTTCCGGGGTACAGGGATCTATGGCTACACCTTC
CDR3aa: CASSFRGTGIYGYTF

j_gene: TRBJ2-5
v_gene: TRBV6-6
abundance: NA
d_gene: NA
CDR3nt: TGTGCCAGCATGCTCGGCGAGACCCAGTACTTC
CDR3aa: CASMLGETQYF

j_gene: TRBJ2-1
v_gene: TRBV2
abundance: once
d_gene: NA
CDR3nt: TGTGCCAGCATGGAGGGGGTCAACAATGAGCAGTTCTTC
CDR3aa: CASMEGVNNEQFF

j_gene: TRBJ1-2
v_gene: TRBV12-3/TRBV12-4
abundance: NA
d_gene: NA
CDR3nt: TGTGCCAGCAGTTTTGGGGCTGCCTACACCTTC
CDR3aa: CASSFGAAYTF

j_gene: TRBJ1-5
v_gene: TRBV6-5
abundance: NA
d_gene: TRBD1
CDR3nt: TGTGCCAGCAGTAAGTCCGGGACAGTAAGTTCGCCCCAGCATTTT
CDR3aa: CASSKSGTVSSPQHF

j_gene: TRBJ2-3
v_gene: TRBV19
abundance: NA
d_gene: NA
CDR3nt: TGTGCCAGTAGTATAGGTATCACAGATACACAGTATTTT
CDR3aa: CASSIGITDTQYF

j_gene: TRBJ1-4
v_gene: TRBV21-1
abundance: NA
d_gene: NA
CDR3nt: TGTGCCAGCAGCAAAGCAGGCACAGGGGGAGAAAAACTGTTTTTT
CDR3aa: CASSKAGTGGEKLFF

j_gene: TRBJ2-3
v_gene: TRBV6-5
abundance: NA
d_gene: NA
CDR3nt: TGTGCCAGCAGTTACTCGACGGGCAGGGGCACAGATACGCAGTATTTT
CDR3aa: CASSYSTGRGTDTQYF

j_gene: TRBJ1-1
v_gene: TRBV11-2
abundance: NA
d_gene: NA
CDR3nt: TGTGCCAGCAGCTCCACGGGGACACCTAAGAACACTGAAGCTTTCTTT
CDR3aa: CASSSTGTPKNTEAFF

j_gene: TRBJ2-1
v_gene: TRBV12-3/TRBV12-4
abundance: few
d_gene: NA
CDR3nt: TGTGCCACCTCGGGGTTGGGTTGGAATGAGCAGTTCTTC
CDR3aa: CATSGLGWNEQFF

j_gene: TRBJ2-3
v_gene: TRBV4-2
abundance: NA
d_gene: TRBD2
CDR3nt: TGTGCCAGCAGCCAAGAAACGACTAGCGGGGGGACGCCTAGCACAGATACGCAGTATTTT
CDR3aa: CASSQETTSGGTPSTDTQYF

j_gene: TRBJ2-3
v_gene: TRBV3-1
abundance: NA
d_gene: TRBD2
CDR3nt: TGTGCCAGCACACGGACTAGCGGGGGGCGTCGCACAGATACGCAGTATTTT
CDR3aa: CASTRTSGGRRTDTQYF

j_gene: TRBJ2-7
v_gene: TRBV7-2
abundance: NA
d_gene: TRBD2
CDR3nt: TGTCCCAGCAGCTTAGCGGCTAGCGGGGTCTACGAGCAGTACTTC
CDR3aa: CPSSLAASGVYEQYF

j_gene: TRBJ1-1
v_gene: TRBV29-1
abundance: NA
d_gene: NA
CDR3nt: TGCAGCGTTAAAGATCGTGGAGGGAGAAACACTGAAGCTTTCTTT
CDR3aa: CSVKDRGGRNTEAFF

j_gene: TRBJ2-5
v_gene: TRBV27
abundance: few
d_gene: TRBD2
CDR3nt: TGTGCCAGCAGCTTTGGGAGAGGAGCGGGGGGTCTCCAAGAGACCCAGTACTTC
CDR3aa: CASSFGRGAGGLQETQYF

j_gene: TRBJ2-7
v_gene: TRBV7-2
abundance: NA
d_gene: NA
CDR3nt: TGTGCCAGCAGCTTATTCCACGAGCAGTACTTC
CDR3aa: CASSLFHEQYF

j_gene: TRBJ2-7
v_gene: TRBV7-9
abundance: NA
d_gene: TRBD1
CDR3nt: TGTGCCAGCAGCTTATTGACAGGGGATTACGAGCAGTACTTC
CDR3aa: CASSLLTGDYEQYF

j_gene: TRBJ1-2
v_gene: TRBV29-1
abundance: few
d_gene: TRBD1
CDR3nt: TGCAGCGTTGAAGGCCAGGGGGTCTATGGCTACACCTTC
CDR3aa: CSVEGQGVYGYTF

j_gene: TRBJ2-7
v_gene: TRBV6-1
abundance: NA
d_gene: TRBD1
CDR3nt: TGTGCCAGCAGGGGACAGGCCCTGGCCTACGAGCAGTACTTC
CDR3aa: CASRGQALAYEQYF

j_gene: TRBJ1-2
v_gene: TRBV6-5
abundance: NA
d_gene: NA
CDR3nt: TGTACCAGCAGTCCCCATGGCCTCAACTATGGCTACACCTTC
CDR3aa: CTSSPHGLNYGYTF

j_gene: TRBJ2-7
v_gene: TRBV20-1
abundance: NA
d_gene: TRBD2
CDR3nt: TGCAGTGCTAGTGCGACTAGCGGGACTTACGAGCAGTACTTC
CDR3aa: CSASATSGTYEQYF

j_gene: TRBJ2-1
v_gene: TRBV5-1
abundance: NA
d_gene: NA
CDR3nt: TGCGCCAGCAGCCCGGAGGGACCTTACAATGAGCAGTTCTTC
CDR3aa: CASSPEGPYNEQFF

j_gene: TRBJ2-6
v_gene: TRBV19
abundance: NA
d_gene: NA
CDR3nt: TGTGCCGGTGGCCAAGTTTCTGGGGCCAACGTCCTGACTTTC
CDR3aa: CAGGQVSGANVLTF

j_gene: TRBJ2-7
v_gene: TRBV6-2/TRBV6-3
abundance: NA
d_gene: NA
CDR3nt: TGTGCCAGCAGTTTTAAGAGACATTACGAGCAGTACTTC
CDR3aa: CASSFKRHYEQYF